This TCR beta chain stems from a study of early T cells in non-severe SARS-CoV-2 infection. Ten or more counts support this clonotype. CDR1 is SGHDT, CDR2 YYEEEE, per germline. The CDR3 contains 20 residues. The trim removed 7 bases at V and 1 base at J, leaving 22 bases unmatched. Individually, cDNA molecules had unique molecular identifiers attached to them. TCRdb passed the 5' RACE reads through MiXCR, listing each CDR3 protein once. The table includes 25,000 to 35,000 distinct CDR3 sequences, roughly 5.4% detected once. The clonotype was recovered from an adult who was a healthcare worker with PCR-confirmed SARS-CoV-2 infection or an uninfected control (not recorded which). The rearrangement joins TRBV5-6 to TRBJ2-3; 9 bases line up with TRBD1. Input material: whole blood. The chain's CDR3 is CASVSSGTGSQAARTDTQYF. The DNA of the CDR3 is TGTGCCAGCGTATCCTCAGGGACAGGGAGTCAGGCAGCACGCACAGATACGCAGTATTTT.